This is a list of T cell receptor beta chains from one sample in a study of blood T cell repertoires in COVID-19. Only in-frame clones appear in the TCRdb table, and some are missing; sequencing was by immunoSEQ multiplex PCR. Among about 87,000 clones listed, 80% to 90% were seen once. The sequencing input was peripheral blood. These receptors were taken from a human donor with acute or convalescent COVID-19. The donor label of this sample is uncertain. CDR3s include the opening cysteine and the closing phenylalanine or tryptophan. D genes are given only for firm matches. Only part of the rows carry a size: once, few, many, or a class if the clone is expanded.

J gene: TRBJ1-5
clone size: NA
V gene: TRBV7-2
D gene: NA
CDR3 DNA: TGTGCCAGCAGCACCAGACAGAGAAATCAGCCCCAGCATTTT
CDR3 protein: CASSTRQRNQPQHF

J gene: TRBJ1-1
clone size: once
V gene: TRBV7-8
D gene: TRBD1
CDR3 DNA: TGTGCCAGCAGCTTCTTCCTGAGACAGGGCGCAAACACTGAAGCTTTCTTT
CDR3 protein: CASSFFLRQGANTEAFF

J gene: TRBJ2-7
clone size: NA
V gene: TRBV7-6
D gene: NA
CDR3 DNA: TGTGCCAGCAGCCCCAGCCGGCGGGGGCAGGGGTCGGGGGAGCAGTACTTC
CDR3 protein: CASSPSRRGQGSGEQYF

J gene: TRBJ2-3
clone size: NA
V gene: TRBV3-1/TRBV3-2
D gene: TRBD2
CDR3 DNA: TGTGCCAGCAGAAGCGGGGGCACAGATACGCAGTATTTT
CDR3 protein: CASRSGGTDTQYF

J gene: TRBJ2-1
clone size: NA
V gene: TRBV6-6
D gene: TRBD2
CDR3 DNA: TGTGCCAGCAGCAGTATACTAGCGGGGGCCAATGAGCAGTTCTTC
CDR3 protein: CASSSILAGANEQFF

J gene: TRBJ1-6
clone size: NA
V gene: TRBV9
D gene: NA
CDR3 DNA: TGTGCCAGCAGCGTTGGGGGCTCGAATTCACCCCTCCACTTT
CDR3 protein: CASSVGGSNSPLHF

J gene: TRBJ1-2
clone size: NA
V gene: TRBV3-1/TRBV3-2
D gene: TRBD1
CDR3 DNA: TGTGCCAGCAGCAAGGACAGGGGGCATCACACCTTC
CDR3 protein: CASSKDRGHHTF

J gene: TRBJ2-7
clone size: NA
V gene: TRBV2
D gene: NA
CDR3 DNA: TGTGCCAGCAGTGGGGAAGGGGGGGGCAGCGAGCAGTACTTC
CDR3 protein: CASSGEGGGSEQYF

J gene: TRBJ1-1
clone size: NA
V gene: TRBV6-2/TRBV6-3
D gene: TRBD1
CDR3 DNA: TGTGCCAGCAGTTCCGGACAGGGAGGGAACACTGAAGCTTTCTTT
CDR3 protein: CASSSGQGGNTEAFF

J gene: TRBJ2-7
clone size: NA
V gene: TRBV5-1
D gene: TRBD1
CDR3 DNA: TGCGCCAGCAGCATGACAGGGGCGGGAGAGCAGTACTTC
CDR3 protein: CASSMTGAGEQYF

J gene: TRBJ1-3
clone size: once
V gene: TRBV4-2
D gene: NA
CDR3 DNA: TGTGCCAGCAGCTTAACAGGTACTGGAAACACCATATATTTT
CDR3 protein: CASSLTGTGNTIYF

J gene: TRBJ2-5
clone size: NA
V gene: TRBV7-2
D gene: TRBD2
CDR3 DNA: TGTGCCAGCAGCTTTAATAGCGGGGGGCAGGGGGAGACCCAGTACTTC
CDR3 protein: CASSFNSGGQGETQYF

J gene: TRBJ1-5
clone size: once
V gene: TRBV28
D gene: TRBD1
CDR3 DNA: TGTGCCAGCAGTGGTAGGACAGGGGATCAGCCCCAGCATTTT
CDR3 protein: CASSGRTGDQPQHF

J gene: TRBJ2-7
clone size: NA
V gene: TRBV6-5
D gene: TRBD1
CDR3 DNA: TGTGCCAGCAGTTACAGCGGACAGGGGGTTCTTTACGAGCAGTACTTC
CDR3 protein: CASSYSGQGVLYEQYF

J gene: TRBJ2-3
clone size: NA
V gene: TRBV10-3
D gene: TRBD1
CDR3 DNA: TGTGCCATCAGTGAGCAGACAGGGCTCACAGATACGCAGTATTTT
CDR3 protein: CAISEQTGLTDTQYF

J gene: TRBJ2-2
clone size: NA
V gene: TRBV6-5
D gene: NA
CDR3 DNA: TGTGCCAGGGCAGGGAACACCGGGGAGCTGTTTTTT
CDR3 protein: CARAGNTGELFF

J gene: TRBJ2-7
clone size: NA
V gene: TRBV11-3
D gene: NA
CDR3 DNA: TGTGCCAGCAGTCCAGGGGCTACCTCACTCTACGAGCAGTACTTC
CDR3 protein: CASSPGATSLYEQYF

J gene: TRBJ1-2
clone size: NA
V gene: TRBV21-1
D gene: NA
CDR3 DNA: TGTGCCAGCAGCAAAAGGGAAACAGGAGACAACTATGGCTACACCTTC
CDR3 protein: CASSKRETGDNYGYTF

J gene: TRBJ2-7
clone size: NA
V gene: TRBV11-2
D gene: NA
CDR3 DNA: TGTGCCAGCAGCCCAAGCCACGAGCAGTACTTC
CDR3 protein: CASSPSHEQYF

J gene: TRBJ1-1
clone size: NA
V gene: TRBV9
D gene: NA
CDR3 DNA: TGTGCCAGCAAAAGGGAGGGGAACACTGAAGCTTTCTTT
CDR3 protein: CASKREGNTEAFF

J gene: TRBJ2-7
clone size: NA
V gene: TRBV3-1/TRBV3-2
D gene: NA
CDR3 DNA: TGTGCCAGCAGCCATAACAGGTACGAGCAGTACTTC
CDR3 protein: CASSHNRYEQYF

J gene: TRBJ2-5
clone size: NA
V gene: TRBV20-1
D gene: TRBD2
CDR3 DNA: TGCAGTGCTAGTTTAGCGGGGCCGCAAGAGACCCAGTACTTC
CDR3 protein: CSASLAGPQETQYF

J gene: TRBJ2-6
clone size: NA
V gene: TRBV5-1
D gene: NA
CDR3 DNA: TGCGCCAGCTCGCAGGGTTCTGGGGCCAACGTCCTGACTTTC
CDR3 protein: CASSQGSGANVLTF

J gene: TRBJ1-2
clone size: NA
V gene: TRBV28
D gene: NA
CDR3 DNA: TGTGCCACCCGCCCCAGGTCAGAGTATGGCTACACCTTC
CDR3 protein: CATRPRSEYGYTF

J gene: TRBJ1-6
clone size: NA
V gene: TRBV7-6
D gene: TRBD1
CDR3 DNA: TGTGCCAGCAGCGAGAAGGGGACAGGGATTAGTTCACCCCTCCACTTT
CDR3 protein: CASSEKGTGISSPLHF